Listed below are T cell receptor beta chains from one sample, sequenced in a study of CD8+ T cells in alopecia areata. Here immunoSEQ multiplex PCR was the method, and the copy in TCRdb shows in-frame clones only, minus some. The table shows 200,000 to 250,000 clones, with about 64% occurring only once. The sample here was CD4+ T cells sorted from blood, taken at week 4, from a patient treated with tofacitinib. The receptors originated from a human donor with alopecia areata. CDR3s include the opening cysteine and the closing phenylalanine or tryptophan. A D gene is named only where the DNA matches it firmly. Some rows have no size entry. The others give once, few or many, or a class for an expanded clone.

V gene	J gene	clone size	D gene	CDR3 DNA	CDR3 protein
TRBV30	TRBJ1-5	NA	NA	TGTGCCTGGAGCGGTACAGGATCTAATCAGCCCCAGCATTTT	CAWSGTGSNQPQHF
TRBV5-4	TRBJ2-4	NA	NA	TGTGCCAGCAGCTTGCCAGGGCCTTTGGGAAACATTCAGTACTTC	CASSLPGPLGNIQYF
TRBV7-9	TRBJ1-1	few	NA	TGTGCCAGCAGCTTAGGGACTTTGAAAGCTTTCTTT	CASSLGTLKAFF
TRBV4-2	TRBJ1-6	NA	NA	TGTGCCAGCAGCTGGTGGGAGAAGGATTCACCCCTCCACTTT	CASSWWEKDSPLHF
TRBV4-3	TRBJ1-2	NA	NA	TGCGCCAGCAGGAAAACAGGCGGTAACTATGGCTACACCTTC	CASRKTGGNYGYTF
TRBV5-1	TRBJ1-4	NA	NA	TGCGCCAGCAGTGTCGGCAGGGCCGATGAAAAACTGTTTTTT	CASSVGRADEKLFF
TRBV5-1	TRBJ2-5	NA	TRBD2	TGCGCCAGCAGCTTTGGGGAGGGAGTACGAGAGACCCAGTACTTC	CASSFGEGVRETQYF
TRBV7-2	TRBJ2-7	NA	NA	TGTGCCAGCAGCTTAGCGCCGGGCGGGATCTACGAGCAGTACTTC	CASSLAPGGIYEQYF
TRBV7-8	TRBJ2-7	NA	TRBD2	TGTGCCAGCAGCTTAGCTGGGCGGGGGGGAGTCGAGCAGTACTTC	CASSLAGRGGVEQYF
TRBV19	TRBJ2-3	NA	TRBD2	TGTGCCAGTAGGAGGACTAGCGGGGGGCCAGATACGCAGTATTTT	CASRRTSGGPDTQYF
TRBV5-1	TRBJ2-5	NA	TRBD2	TGCGCCAGCAGCTTGGGAGCGGGGGGAACAGAGACCCAGTACTTC	CASSLGAGGTETQYF
TRBV18	TRBJ2-6	NA	NA	TGTGCCAGCTCAACGACCCTAGTTGCTGGGGCCAACGTCCTGACTTTC	CASSTTLVAGANVLTF
TRBV9	TRBJ2-1	NA	NA	TGTGCCAGCAGCGTCGACTGGAGCTCCTACAATGAGCAGTTCTTC	CASSVDWSSYNEQFF
TRBV4-2	TRBJ2-5	NA	TRBD2	TGTGCCAGCAGCCCGTTCAGCGGGAGCCAAGAGACCCAGTACTTC	CASSPFSGSQETQYF
TRBV5-1	TRBJ1-1	NA	NA	TGCGCCAGCGCGAGACGGCAGGGGAACACTGAAGCTTTCTTT	CASARRQGNTEAFF
TRBV28	TRBJ2-6	NA	NA	TGTGCCAGCAGTTTAGGGCAGGGAATTGGTGGGGCCAACGTCCTGACTTTC	CASSLGQGIGGANVLTF
TRBV19	TRBJ1-5	NA	NA	TGTGCCAGTAGTATGGCCAGCTATAGCAATCAGCCCCAGCATTTT	CASSMASYSNQPQHF
TRBV6-6	TRBJ2-3	NA	TRBD1	TGTGCCAGCAGTTCAGGACAGGGTCCAGATACGCAGTATTTT	CASSSGQGPDTQYF
TRBV4-3	TRBJ1-1	NA	NA	TGCGCCAGCAGCCTAGGCAGGATGAACACTGAAGCTTTCTTT	CASSLGRMNTEAFF
TRBV2	TRBJ1-2	NA	NA	TGTGCCAGCAGTGAGACTCTAAACTATGGCTACACCTTC	CASSETLNYGYTF
TRBV6-5	TRBJ2-7	few	TRBD2	TGTGCCAGCAGTTACCTTAGCGGGGGGGCTCGGGACGAGCAGTACTTC	CASSYLSGGARDEQYF
TRBV29-1	TRBJ1-1	few	NA	TGCAGCGTTGATGATGGACAGCTGAACACTGAAGCTTTCTTT	CSVDDGQLNTEAFF
TRBV25-1	TRBJ1-6	NA	NA	TGTGCCAGCAAACAGGCTACTAACTCACCCCTCCACTTT	CASKQATNSPLHF
TRBV5-1	TRBJ1-2	NA	NA	TGCGCCAGCAGCTTGGGGGCTAACTATGGCTACACCTTC	CASSLGANYGYTF
TRBV30	TRBJ1-1	once	NA	TGTGCCTGGAGTGGGTGGGGGAACACTGAAGCTTTCTTT	CAWSGWGNTEAFF
TRBV28	TRBJ1-2	NA	TRBD1	TGTGCCAGCAGTTCCCGGACAGGGGGCCACTATGGCTACACCTTC	CASSSRTGGHYGYTF
TRBV18	TRBJ1-2	NA	NA	TGTGCCAGCTCACCACCGGACACCGAGCGCCGGGGCTACACCTTC	CASSPPDTERRGYTF
TRBV6-5	TRBJ2-5	NA	NA	TGTGCCAGCAGTTATGTTGCGGGGCGAGAGACCCAGTACTTC	CASSYVAGRETQYF
TRBV5-6	TRBJ1-1	few	NA	TGTGCCAGCAGCTTGGACTTTTTGGCAGAAGAAGCTTTCTTT	CASSLDFLAEEAFF
TRBV5-1	TRBJ2-7	NA	NA	TGCGCCAGCAGCTTCACCGGGACGGGGGCCTACGAGCAGTACTTC	CASSFTGTGAYEQYF
TRBV4-1	TRBJ2-7	few	NA	TGCGCCAGCAGCCACTCTCTTGAAGAGCAGTACTTC	CASSHSLEEQYF
TRBV11-2	TRBJ2-7	NA	NA	TGTGCCAGCAGCCCTACGGGACACAGCTACGAGCAGTACTTC	CASSPTGHSYEQYF
TRBV7-9	TRBJ1-5	NA	NA	TGTGCCAGCAGCTTAGCTAGCAATCAGCCCCAGCATTTT	CASSLASNQPQHF
TRBV19	TRBJ2-5	few	NA	TGTGCCAGTAGTCCAGTGGGGGCCGAAGTCGGGACCCAGTACTTC	CASSPVGAEVGTQYF
TRBV4-1	TRBJ1-6	NA	TRBD1	TGCGCCAGCAGCGCCAGGGGGTCCTATAATTCACCCCTCCACTTT	CASSARGSYNSPLHF
TRBV5-3	TRBJ2-7	few	TRBD1	TGTGCCAGAAGCGGCGGGACAGGGATGAGGGAGCAGTACTTC	CARSGGTGMREQYF
TRBV7-2	TRBJ2-3	few	NA	TGTGCCAGCAGCTTAGGGACAGTAACAGATACGCAGTATTTT	CASSLGTVTDTQYF
TRBV20-1	TRBJ1-1	NA	NA	TGCAGTGCAGGGGCAGCTTTCTTT	CSAGAAFF
TRBV4-1	TRBJ2-3	NA	NA	TGCGCCAGCAGCCAAGATACGGATACGCAGTATTTT	CASSQDTDTQYF
TRBV18	TRBJ1-1	few	NA	TGTGCCAGCTCACTAGACGGGATTCCGAACACTGAAGCTTTCTTT	CASSLDGIPNTEAFF
TRBV30	TRBJ2-1	NA	TRBD2	TGTGCCTGGAGTGCGGGGGGTGGACTTTACAATGAGCAGTTCTTC	CAWSAGGGLYNEQFF
TRBV2	TRBJ2-2	NA	NA	TGTGCCAGCAGTGGGGTAGTCTACGGGGAGCTGTTTTTT	CASSGVVYGELFF
TRBV5-1	TRBJ1-6	NA	NA	TGCGCCAGCAGCTTATCTACCCCGGGACTTGATGTCTCCTATAATTCACCCCTCCACTTT	CASSLSTPGLDVSYNSPLHF
TRBV7-9	TRBJ1-2	NA	NA	TGTGCCAGCAGCTACCCATCCCCCTATGGCTACACCTTC	CASSYPSPYGYTF
TRBV2	TRBJ2-7	NA	NA	TGTGCCAGCAGTGTGATAACGGAGCAGTACTTC	CASSVITEQYF
TRBV7-2	TRBJ2-5	NA	TRBD2	TGTGCCAGCAGCTTAGGGGCTAGCGGGGGGCAAGAGACCCAGTACTTC	CASSLGASGGQETQYF
TRBV7-9	TRBJ1-1	few	NA	TGTGCCAGCAGCTTAGGATCAGGGGCCAAAGCTTTCTTT	CASSLGSGAKAFF
TRBV5-1	TRBJ1-3	NA	NA	TGCGCCAGCAGCCTCACCAACTCTGGAAACACCATATATTTT	CASSLTNSGNTIYF
TRBV9	TRBJ2-5	NA	NA	TGTGCCAGCAGCTCTGGGGACTCTATAGGAGAGACCCAGTACTTC	CASSSGDSIGETQYF
TRBV5-1	TRBJ2-1	NA	TRBD1	TGCGCCAGCAGTCCTAGTACCGGGACAGGGCTCAATGAGCAGTTCTTC	CASSPSTGTGLNEQFF
TRBV9	TRBJ2-2	NA	NA	TGTGCCAGCAGCGTAAGGGGGGTGGCGAACACCGGGGAGCTGTTTTTT	CASSVRGVANTGELFF
TRBV2	TRBJ2-3	few	NA	TGTGCCAGCATCCCGAGTTGGACCCAAGATACGCAGTATTTT	CASIPSWTQDTQYF
TRBV7-2	TRBJ1-1	NA	TRBD1	TGTGCCCAAGACAGGGGACCAAACACTGAAGCTTTCTTT	CAQDRGPNTEAFF
TRBV18	TRBJ2-7	few	NA	TGTGCCAGCTCACCGACATCTGCGGGGGAGCAGTACTTC	CASSPTSAGEQYF
TRBV2	TRBJ2-4	NA	NA	TGTGCCAGCAGGGGCACTCAAAACATTCAGTACTTC	CASRGTQNIQYF
TRBV11-2	TRBJ2-7	few	NA	TGTGCCAGCAGCTCTTCCCGGGGCCGTGGGTACGAGCAGTACTTC	CASSSSRGRGYEQYF
TRBV5-6	TRBJ1-4	NA	NA	TGTGCCAGCAGCCCGGCAGGTCTTAATGAAAAACTGTTTTTT	CASSPAGLNEKLFF
TRBV27	TRBJ1-5	NA	NA	TGTGCCAGCAGTTTAAGGCCTCTTGATAGCAATCAGCCCCAGCATTTT	CASSLRPLDSNQPQHF
TRBV5-4	TRBJ2-7	NA	NA	TGTGCCAGCAGTCGCCGGGGCGATGGGGCCGAGCAGTACTTC	CASSRRGDGAEQYF